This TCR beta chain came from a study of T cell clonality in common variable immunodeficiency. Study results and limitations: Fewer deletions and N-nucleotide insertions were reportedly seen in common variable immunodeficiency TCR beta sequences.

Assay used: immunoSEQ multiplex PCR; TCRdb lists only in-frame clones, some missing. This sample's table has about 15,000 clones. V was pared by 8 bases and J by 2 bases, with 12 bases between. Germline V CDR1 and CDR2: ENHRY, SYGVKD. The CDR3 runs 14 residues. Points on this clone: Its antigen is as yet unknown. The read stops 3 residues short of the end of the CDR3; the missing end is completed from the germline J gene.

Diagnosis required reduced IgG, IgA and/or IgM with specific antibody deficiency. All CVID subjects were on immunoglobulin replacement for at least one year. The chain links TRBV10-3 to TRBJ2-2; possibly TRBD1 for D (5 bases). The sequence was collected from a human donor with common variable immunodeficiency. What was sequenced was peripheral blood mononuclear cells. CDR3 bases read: TGTGCCATCGCAGATCAGGGAAACACCGGGGAG. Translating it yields CAIADQGNTGE. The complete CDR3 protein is CAIADQGNTGELFF.